This T cell receptor (beta chain) was recovered during a study of T cell repertoires in cytomegalovirus infection. Whole-study context: It can be stated that public TCR beta signatures indicated CMV infection as well as a matching HLA type.

Study-wide points: Clonotype analysis showed dominance of the ex vivo response by HLA-C-restricted CMV-specific TCR beta clonotypes. Of the TCR beta families, the public ones yielded a cumulative frequency that identified carriers of CMV plus the relevant HLA.

Remarks on this clonotype: Its antigen is not identified.

Each CDR3 protein gets one entry after TCRdb re-called the reads with MiXCR. The sample yields roughly 340,000 distinct CDR3 sequences, 25% to 35% seen once. V was shortened by 0 bases and J by 3 bases, with 7 bases between the two germline ends. CDR1 and CDR2 (germline): SGHRS, YFSETQ. The CDR3 runs 14 residues. The sample in question was cultured PBMCs, obtained from culture after CMV antigen stimulation. The V gene is TRBV5-1, the J gene TRBJ2-1; D is unclear. The TCR comes from a human donor in good health (CMV status not recorded). Some clones in this sample may be carry-over from other donors' samples. CDR3 sequence (DNA): TGCGCCAGCAGCTTGGAGTCCCTCTACAATGAGCAGTTCTTC. Translation: CASSLESLYNEQFF.